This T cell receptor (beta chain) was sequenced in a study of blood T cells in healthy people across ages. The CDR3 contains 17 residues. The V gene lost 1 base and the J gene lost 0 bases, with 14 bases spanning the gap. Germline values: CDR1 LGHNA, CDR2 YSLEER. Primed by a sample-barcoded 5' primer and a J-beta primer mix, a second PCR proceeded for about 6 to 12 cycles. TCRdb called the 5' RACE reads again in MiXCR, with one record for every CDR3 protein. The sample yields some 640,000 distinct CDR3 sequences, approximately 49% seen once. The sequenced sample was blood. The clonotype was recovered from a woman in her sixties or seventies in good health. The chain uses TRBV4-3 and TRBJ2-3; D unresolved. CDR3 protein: CASSQVVGDASTDTQYF. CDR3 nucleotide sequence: TGCGCCAGCAGCCAAGTTGTCGGTGACGCTAGCACAGATACGCAGTATTTT.